These 27 T cell receptor beta chains came from one sample sequenced in a study of human T cells and chemical hapten exposure. TCRdb reanalysed the RACE reads using MiXCR and keeps one entry per CDR3 protein. Of approximately 82,000 distinct CDR3 sequences in the sample, 10% to 15% were seen once. As for time point: patch test 1, 2 weeks after DPC sensitization. Treatment denoted: therapeutic diphenylcyclopropenone sensitization with weekly scalp DPC. The input for sequencing was whole blood, taken in connection with sensitization to the hapten diphenylcyclopropenone (DPC). These TCRs come from a woman aged 60-75 years with alopecia areata. Some clones in this sample may be carry-over from other donors' samples.

The genes are TRBV5-5 and TRBJ1-4; D unclear. Per the germline V gene, CDR1 is SGHKS and CDR2 is YYEKEE (reference sequence). Trimming took off 4 bases at V and 0 bases at J, with 10 bases between the two ends. The CDR3 sequence is 15 residues long. The CDR3 loop reads CASSRALATNEKLFF. Here the CDR3 DNA reads TGTGCCAGCAGCCGGGCCCTTGCAACTAATGAAAAACTGTTTTTT.

This clonotype was seen at least ten times. The genes are TRBV29-1 and TRBJ2-2; no clear D gene. Trimming stripped 3 bases from V and 4 bases from J, with 12 bases between. Germline lookup yields CDR1 SQVTM and CDR2 ANQGSEA. This CDR3 comprises 14 residues. CDR3 in amino acids: CSVDKGLGTGELFF. CDR3 bases: TGCAGCGTTGATAAGGGTCTCGGCACCGGGGAGCTGTTTTTT.

This chain links TRBV4-1 with TRBJ2-7; a weak D match, TRBD2 (6 bases). This CDR3 comprises 20 residues. Germline V gene data show CDR1 as MGHRA and CDR2 as YSYEKL. V lost 0 bases and J 5 bases, leaving 29 bases between the germline ends. The CDR3 loop is CASSQDYALWRGLRYDEQYF. CDR3 sequence (DNA): TGCGCCAGCAGCCAAGATTATGCCCTATGGCGGGGCCTTCGATACGACGAGCAGTACTTC.

This chain connects TRBV20-1 to TRBJ2-7, with TRBD1 identical over 9 bases. CDR1 is DFQATT, CDR2 SNEGSKA, per germline (reference sequence). J gave up 4 bases and V 3 bases, and 4 bases lay outside the gene matches. CDR3 size: 13 residues. The DNA for the CDR3 is TGCAGTGCTAGGCAGACAGGGGGTTACGAGCAGTACTTC. It encodes CSARQTGGYEQYF.

The chain uses TRBV7-2 and TRBJ2-5, with TRBD2 identical over 9 bases. Germline V lookup: CDR1 SGHTA, CDR2 FQGNSA. This CDR3 has 16 amino acids. The trim removed 2 bases at V and 5 bases at J, leaving 9 bases unmatched. The CDR3 spells CASSLTPAGGGETQYF. Here the CDR3 DNA reads TGTGCCAGCAGCTTAACCCCAGCGGGGGGCGGGGAGACCCAGTACTTC.

The rearrangement links TRBV12-3 or TRBV12-4 to TRBJ2-1; D may be TRBD2 (5 bases). Trimming left V 10 bases short and J 10 bases short, with 20 bases between. The CDR3 length is 13 residues. CDR3 residues: CATTPVSRGEQFF. The DNA for the CDR3 is TGTGCCACCACACCCGTATCCCGGGGAGAGCAGTTCTTC.

This clonotype was seen many times. The rearrangement uses TRBV6-2 or TRBV6-3 and TRBJ2-5; the match to TRBD1 covers 8 bases. Trimming removed 8 bases from V and 3 bases from J; junction bases left unmatched: 5. The CDR3 spans 13 residues. Germline-derived CDR1 and CDR2 are MNHEY and SVGEGT. CDR3 DNA sequence: TGTGCCAGCTCGGGACAGGAGAAAGAGACCCAGTACTTC. This encodes CASSGQEKETQYF.

V is TRBV3-1 and J is TRBJ1-6; D remains unclear. Trimming stripped 1 base from V and 6 bases from J, with 10 bases between. CDR1 and CDR2 (germline): LGHDT, YNNKEL (reference sequence). This CDR3 spans 15 amino acids. The DNA of the CDR3 is TGTGCCAGCAGCCAAGTCGGGATCCGTAATTCACCCCTCCACTTT. Its translation is CASSQVGIRNSPLHF.

The V call is TRBV20-1, the J call TRBJ2-5; possibly TRBD2 for D (5 bases). The V and J ends lost 3 bases and 4 bases respectively, with 27 bases between them. CDR3 length: 18 residues. The germline CDR1 and CDR2 sequences are DFQATT and SNEGSKA (reference sequence). The CDR3 sequence is CSASPLLLAAFSAETQYF. The CDR3 DNA sequence: TGCAGTGCTAGCCCCCTCCTCCTAGCAGCGTTTTCGGCAGAGACCCAGTACTTC.

V and J are TRBV10-3 and TRBJ1-1; 7 bases map to TRBD1. Germline CDR1 is ENHRY and CDR2 is SYGVKD. The V and J ends lost 10 bases and 0 bases, in that order; junction bases with no gene match: 8. This CDR3 is 14 amino acids long. The CDR3 region has the DNA TGTGCCACCATGGGGACAGCCATGAACACTGAAGCTTTCTTT. Encoded protein: CATMGTAMNTEAFF.

This clonotype was found a few times. The chain couples TRBV19 to TRBJ2-2, with D possibly called TRBD1 or TRBD2 (6 bases each). Germline assignment: CDR1 LNHDA and CDR2 SQIVND (reference sequence). V lost 6 bases, J lost 2 bases, and 10 bases lay in between. The CDR3 runs to 14 residues. The CDR3 reads CASRSGGNTGELFF. DNA for the CDR3: TGTGCCAGTAGGTCCGGGGGCAACACCGGGGAGCTGTTTTTT.

This clonotype came up many times. The rearrangement uses TRBV6-5 and TRBJ2-1, with TRBD1 matching over 8 bases. The CDR3 has 15 residues. After removal of 6 bases from V and 6 bases from J, the junction contained 10 bases not matched to a gene. CDR1 is MNHEY, CDR2 SVGAGI, per germline. The DNA of the CDR3 is TGTGCCAGCAGCAACGACAGGGGAAGGGGCAATGAGCAGTTCTTC. Amino acids: CASSNDRGRGNEQFF.

This clonotype was seen more than once but under ten times. The chain combines TRBV7-2 with TRBJ1-3; 10 bases are shared with TRBD1. Germline V gene data show CDR1 as SGHTA and CDR2 as FQGNSA. The ends lost 5 bases at V and 4 bases at J; junction bases unmatched: 5. The CDR3 length is 15 residues. The CDR3 protein is CASSPTGGTGNTIYF. In nucleotides, the CDR3 is TGTGCCAGCAGCCCGACAGGGGGCACAGGAAACACCATATATTTT.

This sequence joins TRBV5-1 and TRBJ2-3, with D tentatively TRBD1 (6 bases). The germline V gene has CDR1 SGHRS and CDR2 YFSETQ. V was clipped by 1 base and J by 0 bases, with 12 bases between them. This CDR3 has 16 amino acids. The CDR3 DNA is TGCGCCAGCAGCTTGTTGACGGGACAAAGCACAGATACGCAGTATTTT. Protein: CASSLLTGQSTDTQYF.

The J gene is TRBJ2-7, the V gene TRBV2; 11 bases are a match to TRBD1. V lost 6 bases, J lost 2 bases, and 6 bases stayed unmatched. Germline CDR1 is SNHLY and CDR2 is FYNNEI. The CDR3 has 15 amino acids. The CDR3 protein is CASSPGQGAAYEQYF. CDR3 nucleotide sequence: TGTGCCAGCAGCCCCGGACAGGGGGCCGCCTACGAGCAGTACTTC.

In its sample, this clonotype was seen many times. The CDR3 sequence is CSVPETSSTDTQYF. CDR3 coding DNA: TGCAGCGTTCCCGAAACCTCTAGCACAGATACGCAGTATTTT. The V gene is TRBV29-1, the J gene TRBJ2-3, with D unresolved. This CDR3 is built from 14 residues. V was pared by 5 bases and J by 0 bases, with 12 bases between. Germline V gene lookup returns CDR1 SQVTM and CDR2 ANQGSEA.

V and J are TRBV12-5 and TRBJ1-1; D perhaps matches TRBD1 (5 bases). Germline V gene data show CDR1 as LGHNT and CDR2 as FRNRAP. Trimming removed 6 bases at V and 4 bases at J, with 12 bases between. The CDR3 runs to 13 residues. The CDR3 DNA sequence: TGTGCTAGTGGGCAGGGATGGGGCACTGAAGCTTTCTTT. This translates into CASGQGWGTEAFF.

This clonotype was seen ten or more times. This chain links TRBV29-1 with TRBJ2-7; tentative D call: TRBD2 (5 bases). The CDR3 covers 13 residues. Germline CDR1 is SQVTM and CDR2 is ANQGSEA. V dropped 4 bases and J dropped 0 bases, with 10 bases sitting between them. The CDR3 here is CSVGGPASYEQYF. In DNA form, the CDR3 reads TGCAGCGTTGGAGGGCCCGCCTCCTACGAGCAGTACTTC.

This clonotype was recorded many times. This chain joins TRBV2 and TRBJ2-5, with D perhaps given as TRBD1 or TRBD2 (6 bases each). The V end was cut by 6 bases, the J end by 4 bases, with 18 bases between. The CDR3 extends over 15 amino acids. The V gene's germline CDR1 is SNHLY and CDR2 FYNNEI. In DNA, the CDR3 is TGTGCCAGCAGCGAACAGGGATCGGGGGCAGAGACCCAGTACTTC. It codes for CASSEQGSGAETQYF.

The J gene is TRBJ2-7, the V gene TRBV10-3; D remains unclear. The length of the CDR3 is 15 residues. CDR1 ENHRY and CDR2 SYGVKD come from the germline V gene. V lost 4 bases, J lost 0 bases, and 13 bases lay in between. The CDR3 here is CAISASQAISYEQYF. The CDR3 DNA is TGTGCCATCAGTGCTAGTCAGGCGATCTCCTACGAGCAGTACTTC.

This clonotype was seen more than once but under ten times. This chain's CDR3 is CATSSGDMNTEAFF. The CDR3 DNA is TGTGCCACCTCATCGGGGGACATGAACACTGAAGCTTTCTTT. The rearrangement joins TRBV12-3 or TRBV12-4 to TRBJ1-1, with D perhaps matching TRBD1 (6 bases). V was clipped by 10 bases and J by 0 bases, with 15 bases between them. The CDR3 has 14 amino acids.

In its sample, this clonotype was seen many times. This chain uses TRBV29-1 with TRBJ1-1; D perhaps matches TRBD1 (6 bases). Germline CDR1 is SQVTM and CDR2 is ANQGSEA. V was clipped by 3 bases and J by 5 bases, with 19 bases between them. This CDR3 is built from 15 residues. CDR3 loop: CSVDVPPGGRTEAFF. CDR3 nucleotide sequence: TGCAGCGTTGACGTGCCGCCCGGGGGGCGTACTGAAGCTTTCTTT.

This clonotype was seen repeatedly, ten times or more. The V gene is TRBV29-1, the J gene TRBJ1-2, with D possibly matching TRBD1 (6 bases). With 0 bases removed from V and 4 bases from J, the gap between germline ends came to 15 bases. Germline CDR1 SQVTM, CDR2 ANQGSEA. This CDR3 has 15 residues. CDR3: CSVEDFRTDFYGYTF. The CDR3 DNA is TGCAGCGTTGAAGATTTTAGGACAGATTTCTATGGCTACACCTTC.

This clonotype was found a few times. This chain links TRBV10-1 with TRBJ2-5; D is unclear. The V gene lost 4 bases and the J gene lost 2 bases, with 8 bases spanning the gap. The CDR3 totals 13 residues. The germline V gene encodes CDR1 WNHNN and CDR2 SYGVQD (reference sequence). CDR3 sequence: CASSGAEQETQYF. Here the CDR3 DNA reads TGCGCCAGCAGTGGCGCGGAACAAGAGACCCAGTACTTC.

At least ten counts were recorded for this clonotype. This chain joins TRBV3-1 and TRBJ2-5; TRBD2 is a possible D gene (6 bases). The CDR3 has 16 amino acids. Between the trimmed V and J ends, which lost 2 bases and 0 bases, there was a span of 13 bases. Germline values: CDR1 LGHDT, CDR2 YNNKEL (reference sequence). CDR3 in amino acids: CASSQSGTLYQETQYF. The DNA for the CDR3 is TGTGCCAGCAGCCAATCCGGGACTTTGTACCAAGAGACCCAGTACTTC.

The table lists this clonotype with a few counts. At one boundary the junction diverges from the germline segment, which might be a read error. This chain connects TRBV5-7 to TRBJ2-1; D not certain. TRBV5-7 is labeled an ORF, and its function is uncertain. This CDR3 is built from 18 residues. The CDR3 DNA reads TGTGTCAGCAGCTCCCTATGCGGACCCCCGTGTCCAATCGATGAGCAGTTCTTC. This sequence encodes CVSSSLCGPPCPIDEQFF.

This clonotype was recorded a few times. The germline gene is not matched at one end of the junction; a read error may be the cause. The chain recombines TRBV20-1 with TRBJ1-4, with no clear D. This CDR3 is 13 amino acids long. From germline, CDR1 is DFQATT and CDR2 SNEGSKA (reference sequence). The chain's CDR3 is CSARELRDEKLFF. In nucleotides, the CDR3 is TGCAGTGCTCGAGAATTGAGGGATGAAAAACTGTTTTTT.